Described below is a single T cell receptor beta chain sequence and its context. The data were taken from a study of blood T cell repertoires in COVID-19. Across the study: The United States, Italy and Spain supplied acute and convalescent COVID-19 samples. Sample material is recorded as cDNA or gDNA derived from T cells, B-cell-depleted T cells, or PBMCs.

As handled by the study authors: Reference gene primer amplification in the assay estimated nucleated cell counts. Profiled with immunoSEQ multiplex PCR; TCRdb holds only in-frame clones, not every one. The DNA was the basis for D and trimming; V, J and clone size are from that table. The table includes about 220,000 clones, 82% detected once. The sequence was collected from an elderly woman with acute or convalescent COVID-19. The sample comprised peripheral blood.

The CDR3 nucleotides are TGTGCCAGCAGCCCCAACGAGGGACTAGGGAAGAATGAGCAGTTCTTC. This codes for CASSPNEGLGKNEQFF. The chain couples TRBV7-9 to TRBJ2-1; 8 nucleotides line up with TRBD2. The CDR3 length is 16 residues. Germline lookup yields CDR1 SEHNR and CDR2 FQNEAQ (reference sequence). After removal of 5 bases from V and 7 bases from J, the junction contained 13 bases not matched to a gene.